Listed below are T cell receptor beta chains from one sample, sequenced in a study of blood T cell repertoires in COVID-19. The assay was immunoSEQ multiplex PCR, and TCRdb's table has in-frame clones only and misses some. Among about 87,000 clones listed, about 87% were seen once. Material for sequencing was peripheral blood. These receptors were collected from a man aged 35 to 55 with acute or convalescent COVID-19. Each CDR3 is given with its conserved first and last residue. The D gene is left open where the match is weak. Clone size is shown for a subset of rows, as once, few, many or a class of expanded clone.

TRBV14	-	-	TRBJ1-6	CASSQVRNSPLHF	TGTGCCAGCAGCCAAGTGCGGAATTCACCCCTCCACTTT
TRBV7-2	-	-	TRBJ1-1	CASSVRHLRDTEAFF	TGTGCCAGCAGCGTCCGACACCTCCGAGACACTGAAGCTTTCTTT
TRBV7-2	-	-	TRBJ2-5	CASSLVGQGYHF	TGTGCCAGCAGCTTAGTTGGACAAGGGTACCACTTC
TRBV11-3	TRBD2	-	TRBJ2-2	CASSLGPAGITGELFF	TGTGCCAGCAGCTTAGGGCCAGCGGGAATAACCGGGGAGCTGTTTTTT
TRBV10-3	-	-	TRBJ1-2	CAISESQGKGDYGYTF	TGTGCCATCAGTGAATCCCAAGGTAAAGGGGACTATGGCTACACCTTC
TRBV30	-	-	TRBJ1-1	CAWVVNTEAFF	TGTGCCTGGGTCGTGAACACTGAAGCTTTCTTT
TRBV7-9	-	-	TRBJ1-2	CASSTHGMSYTF	TGTGCCAGCAGCACCCACGGGATGAGCTACACCTTC
TRBV7-3	TRBD1	once	TRBJ1-1	CASSLGRKTGTINTEAFF	TGTGCCAGCAGCTTAGGGAGAAAGACAGGGACGATTAACACTGAAGCTTTCTTT
TRBV18	-	-	TRBJ1-1	CASSPPSRGGMNTEAFF	TGTGCCAGCTCACCTCCGAGCCGGGGAGGGATGAACACTGAAGCTTTCTTT
TRBV12-3/TRBV12-4	TRBD1	-	TRBJ1-2	CASSPGQGRGYTF	TGTGCCAGCAGTCCGGGACAGGGCCGAGGCTACACCTTC
TRBV9	TRBD2	-	TRBJ2-1	CASSVTSGRAPEQFF	TGTGCCAGCAGCGTGACTAGCGGGAGGGCCCCTGAGCAGTTCTTC
TRBV10-1	-	-	TRBJ1-2	CASSETRNYGYTF	TGCGCCAGCAGTGAGACGAGAAACTATGGCTACACCTTC
TRBV2	-	-	TRBJ1-2	CASSIWGLGDGYTF	TGTGCCAGCAGTATATGGGGGCTAGGAGATGGCTACACCTTC
TRBV5-1	-	-	TRBJ1-1	CASSLTRRANTEAFF	TGCGCCAGCAGCTTGACAAGGAGGGCGAACACTGAAGCTTTCTTT
TRBV9	-	-	TRBJ1-6	CASSVGGGYGSPLHF	TGTGCCAGCAGCGTAGGTGGGGGGTACGGTTCACCCCTCCACTTT
TRBV4-3	-	few	TRBJ1-6	CASSQDHLGGSPLHF	TGCGCCAGCAGCCAAGATCACTTGGGGGGTTCACCCCTCCACTTT
TRBV5-6	-	-	TRBJ1-3	CASSFSSGNTIYF	TGTGCCAGCAGCTTCTCCTCTGGAAACACCATATATTTT
TRBV7-2	TRBD1	-	TRBJ1-6	CASSPGQGDYNSPLHF	TGTGCCAGCAGCCCTGGACAGGGGGATTATAATTCACCCCTCCACTTT
TRBV6-2/TRBV6-3	TRBD2	-	TRBJ2-1	CASSSGGASHNEQFF	TGTGCCAGCAGTTCCGGGGGGGCGAGCCACAATGAGCAGTTCTTC
TRBV27	-	-	TRBJ1-1	CASSFTGLGGKAEAFF	TGTGCCAGCAGTTTCACCGGGCTCGGGGGAAAGGCTGAAGCTTTCTTT
TRBV7-9	-	-	TRBJ1-1	CASSAEVMGVRRGTEAFF	TGTGCCAGCAGCGCCGAGGTTATGGGGGTCCGGAGGGGAACTGAAGCTTTCTTT
TRBV9	-	-	TRBJ2-1	CASSARRGSYNEQFF	TGTGCCAGCAGCGCCCGAAGGGGATCCTACAATGAGCAGTTCTTC
TRBV28	-	-	TRBJ1-2	CASSQLSGVWAARSYTF	TGTGCCAGCAGCCAGTTGTCGGGAGTGTGGGCGGCGCGGAGCTACACCTTC
TRBV5-6	-	-	TRBJ1-1	CASSLAPGSPNTEAFF	TGTGCCAGCAGCTTGGCCCCGGGGTCCCCGAACACTGAAGCTTTCTTT
TRBV29-1	-	-	TRBJ1-2	CSPLSLRGANYGYTF	TGCAGCCCCCTGTCGCTACGAGGAGCTAACTATGGCTACACCTTC
TRBV7-6	TRBD2	-	TRBJ2-5	CASTFGTSGGAEETQYF	TGTGCCAGCACCTTCGGGACTAGCGGGGGGGCAGAAGAGACCCAGTACTTC
TRBV6-1	TRBD2	-	TRBJ2-1	CASSESATSGLLSSYNEQFF	TGTGCCAGCAGTGAATCCGCGACTAGCGGCCTTCTAAGCTCCTACAATGAGCAGTTCTTC
TRBV20-1	-	-	TRBJ2-3	CSVLAADTQYF	TGCAGCGTCCTGGCGGCAGATACGCAGTATTTT
TRBV27	TRBD1	once	TRBJ2-5	CASSPSDRVETQYF	TGTGCCAGCAGTCCGTCAGACAGGGTAGAGACCCAGTACTTC
TRBV11-2	-	-	TRBJ2-7	CASSSPFVGRDKAYEQYF	TGTGCCAGCAGCTCTCCTTTCGTGGGAAGGGACAAAGCCTACGAGCAGTACTTC
TRBV7-9	-	-	TRBJ2-1	CASSARDTEQFF	TGTGCCAGCAGCGCCCGGGACACCGAGCAGTTCTTC
TRBV7-2	TRBD2	-	TRBJ2-3	CASRPTGRGFTDTQYF	TGTGCCAGCAGACCCACTGGGCGGGGGTTCACAGATACGCAGTATTTT
TRBV9	-	-	TRBJ2-5	CASSVGTEAYQETQYF	TGTGCCAGCAGCGTAGGGACAGAGGCGTACCAAGAGACCCAGTACTTC
TRBV5-1	-	-	TRBJ1-1	CASSWQGNTEAFF	TGCGCCAGCAGCTGGCAGGGGAACACTGAAGCTTTCTTT
TRBV25-1	-	-	TRBJ1-1	CASSRKQGMNTEAFF	TGTGCCAGCAGCCGAAAACAGGGTATGAACACTGAAGCTTTCTTT
TRBV4-3	TRBD1	-	TRBJ1-1	CASSLDRGWTEAFF	TGCGCCAGCAGCCTGGACAGGGGGTGGACTGAAGCTTTCTTT
TRBV4-1	-	-	TRBJ1-2	CASSTRSAVTGYTF	TGCGCCAGCAGCACTAGATCGGCGGTGACAGGCTACACCTTC
TRBV5-1	-	-	TRBJ1-1	CASSLGHLAEAFF	TGCGCCAGCAGCCTAGGACACCTGGCTGAAGCTTTCTTT
TRBV6-5	-	once	TRBJ1-5	CASSLNQGSNQPQHF	TGTGCCAGCAGCCTAAATCAGGGCAGCAATCAGCCCCAGCATTTT